Listed here are 14 T cell receptor beta chains from one sample, sequenced in a study of blood T cell repertoires in COVID-19. The protocol was immunoSEQ multiplex PCR, while the TCRdb copy is restricted to in-frame clones and leaves out a portion. This sample has fewer than 250,000 clones, with 65% to 90% found just once. Sequencing used PBMCs or T cells enriched from blood (not recorded which). All receptors come from a woman in her thirties or forties with acute COVID-19.

V usage is TRBV2 and J usage is TRBJ1-1, with a tentative D call TRBD1 (6 bases). Germline V lookup: CDR1 SNHLY, CDR2 FYNNEI. V lost 7 bases to trimming and J lost 6 bases, with 12 bases between them. The CDR3 is 12 amino acids. The CDR3 spells CASTDRISEAFF. The DNA for the CDR3 is TGTGCCAGCACCGACAGGATCTCTGAAGCTTTCTTT. The full variable domain, its missing parts supplied by reference TRBV2 and TRBJ1-1, is EPEVTQTPSHQVTQMGQEVILRCVPISNHLYFYWYRQILGQKVEFLVSFYNNEISEKSEIFDDQFSVERPDGSNFTLKIRSTKLEDSAMYFCASTDRISEAFFGQGTRLTVV.

CDR3 sequence reads: CASSAQGGLNEQFF. The CDR3 DNA follows: TGTGCCAGCAGTGCACAGGGAGGGTTGAATGAGCAGTTCTTC. The gene calls are TRBV7-9 and TRBJ2-1; D is possibly TRBD2 (7 bases). CDR1 SEHNR and CDR2 FQNEAQ come from the germline V gene (reference sequence). Trimming shortened V by 6 bases and J by 7 bases, and 16 bases separated the two germline ends. The length of the CDR3 is 14 residues.

This clone came up a few times. The V and J genes are TRBV7-9 and TRBJ1-1, with 10 bases identical to TRBD1. The V gene's germline CDR1 is SEHNR and CDR2 FQNEAQ (reference sequence). CDR3 length: 15 amino acids. The ends lost 1 base at V and 5 bases at J; junction bases unmatched: 4. In nucleotides, the CDR3 is TGTGCCAGCAGCTTAGAGACAGGGGGCATGACTGAAGCTTTCTTT. Protein sequence: CASSLETGGMTEAFF.

This chain uses TRBV28 with TRBJ1-2; D gene unclear. V lost 6 bases and J 0 bases, leaving 8 bases between the germline ends. CDR1 and CDR2 from the germline V gene are MDHEN and SYDVKM. The CDR3 is made up of 13 amino acids. The CDR3 spells CASRGDSNYGYTF. Written as DNA, the CDR3 is TGTGCCAGCAGGGGAGATTCTAACTATGGCTACACCTTC.

The J gene is TRBJ2-2, the V gene TRBV18; D is uncertain. The CDR3 sequence is 15 residues long. Germline V gene data show CDR1 as KGHSH and CDR2 as LQKENI. V gave up 3 bases and J gave up 2 bases, with 10 bases separating them. The CDR3 is CASSPVLINTGELFF. DNA of the CDR3: TGTGCCAGCTCACCTGTACTGATTAACACCGGGGAGCTGTTTTTT.

The gene calls are TRBV28 and TRBJ1-3; 7 positions match TRBD1. The length of the CDR3 is 13 residues. With 6 bases clipped from V and 4 bases from J, the junction kept 3 bases outside the gene matches. The V gene's germline CDR1 is MDHEN and CDR2 SYDVKM. The CDR3 sequence is CASRRTGGNTIYF. In DNA form, the CDR3 reads TGTGCCAGCAGACGGACAGGAGGAAACACCATATATTTT. Supplemented by reference TRBV28 and TRBJ1-3, the full variable domain reads DVKVTQSSRYLVKRTGEKVFLECVQDMDHENMFWYRQDPGLGLRLIYFSYDVKMKEKGDIPEGYSVSREKKERFSLILESASTNQTSMYLCASRRTGGNTIYFGEGSWLTVV.

J is TRBJ2-1 and V is TRBV7-9; perhaps TRBD1 as D (6 bases). V was trimmed by 5 bases and J by 6 bases, leaving 11 bases between them. The CDR3 totals 13 residues. CDR1 and CDR2 from the germline V gene are SEHNR and FQNEAQ (reference sequence). The CDR3 DNA sequence: TGTGCCAGCAGCCCGCGGACAGCCAATGAGCAGTTCTTC. This sequence encodes CASSPRTANEQFF.

This chain links TRBV6-2 or TRBV6-3 with TRBJ1-5; D is ambiguous. Germline V gene data show CDR1 as MNHEY and CDR2 as SVGEGT. Trimming took 4 bases from V and 4 from J, leaving 20 bases between them. The CDR3 contains 17 residues. The CDR3 coding sequence is TGTGCCAGCAGTTCCCTTCAGACTATCGGGGATAATCAGCCCCAGCATTTT. Translated: CASSSLQTIGDNQPQHF.

The V and J genes are TRBV5-1 and TRBJ1-3; 8 nucleotides agree with TRBD1. The junction had 3 bases not matched to a gene; V was cut back by 6 bases and J by 4 bases. The CDR3 runs 13 residues. From germline, CDR1 is SGHRS and CDR2 YFSETQ. This CDR3 reads CASTTGDGNTIYF. The CDR3 DNA reads as TGCGCCAGCACGACAGGGGACGGAAACACCATATATTTT.

The chain uses TRBV19 and TRBJ2-2, with a possible D match to TRBD2 (6 bases). V was trimmed by 3 bases and J by 4 bases, leaving 12 bases between them. The CDR3 is 15 residues long. CDR1 is LNHDA and CDR2 is SQIVND in the germline V gene (reference sequence). The CDR3 sequence: CASSIHGSGTGELFF. CDR3 bases: TGTGCCAGTAGTATTCACGGGAGTGGCACCGGGGAGCTGTTTTTT.

The chain carries TRBV5-1 and TRBJ2-1, with 8 nucleotides matching TRBD2. Per the germline V gene, CDR1 is SGHRS and CDR2 is YFSETQ. The CDR3 extends over 15 amino acids. Germline trimming cut 4 bases from V and 2 bases from J; bases unmatched to any gene: 5. In DNA form, the CDR3 reads TGCGCCAGCAGCCGAGCGGGAGCCCCCTACAATGAGCAGTTCTTC. Residues: CASSRAGAPYNEQFF.

On this clone: The junction differs from germline at one of its ends, possibly a read error. The DNA for the CDR3 is TGTGCCAGCACCTTAGCACAGGGGGCCGGGGAGCTGTTTTTT. It translates to CASTLAQGAGELFF. The chain uses TRBV7-9 and TRBJ2-2; the match to TRBD1 covers 8 bases. Germline V gives CDR1 SEHNR, CDR2 FQNEAQ (reference sequence). The CDR3 spans 14 residues.

This clone was counted a few times. The chain uses TRBV27 and TRBJ1-6; 7 nucleotides agree with TRBD1. Losses at the gene ends were 4 bases for V and 4 bases for J; bases not matched to a gene: 10. CDR3 size: 17 residues. Germline V gene data show CDR1 as MNHEY and CDR2 as SMNVEV (reference sequence). The DNA for the CDR3 is TGTGCCAGCAGTTCTCTTGGACAGGACCGATATAATTCACCCCTCCACTTT. Its protein product is CASSSLGQDRYNSPLHF.

The rearrangement uses TRBV24-1 and TRBJ1-5; tentative D call: TRBD1 (5 bases). Germline V gene sequence: CDR1 KGHDR, CDR2 SFDVKD. The CDR3 length is 14 residues. Trimming removed 5 bases at V and 2 bases at J, with 9 bases between. CDR3 sequence reads: CATSGGGGNQPQHF. The CDR3 DNA sequence: TGTGCCACCAGTGGGGGCGGAGGCAATCAGCCCCAGCATTTT.